This TCR beta chain was sequenced in a study of ipilimumab plus nivolumab after autologous stem cell transplantation. TCRdb's copy holds only in-frame clones and misses some; the assay was immunoSEQ multiplex PCR. The sample has tens of thousands of clones, approximately 86% seen once. CDR1 SGHNT and CDR2 YYREEE come from the germline V gene (reference sequence). The V segment lost 4 bases and the J segment 6 bases; nucleotides outside the gene matches: 18. The CDR3 consists of 19 residues. The receptor comes from a male donor with diffuse large B-cell lymphoma. The chain has TRBV5-4 and TRBJ1-4, with 10 bases that match TRBD1. Sequencing used PBMCs, obtained in a trial of ipilimumab plus nivolumab as post-transplant consolidation. The CDR3 is CASSQASIGTGVGYEKLFF. DNA of the CDR3: TGTGCCAGCAGCCAAGCGTCAATAGGGACAGGGGTAGGGTATGAAAAACTGTTTTTT.